The rows below give T cell receptor beta chains drawn from one sample of a study of regulatory T cells in long-lasting Graves disease. In TCRdb, the multiplex PCR reads were re-called with MiXCR into one record per CDR3 protein. The sample yields about 460,000 distinct CDR3 sequences, approximately 23% seen once. Material: peripheral blood mononuclear cells (PBMCs), obtained when the disease was refractory, from a patient treated with antithyroid drugs. Receptors were obtained from a female donor with Graves disease. Each CDR3 is given with its conserved first and last residue. A D gene is named only where the DNA matches it firmly. Where a row states a size, it is once, few, many or the class of an expanded clone; other rows omit it.

d_gene	v_gene	j_gene	abundance	CDR3nt	CDR3aa
NA	TRBV29-1	TRBJ1-4	few	TGCAGCGTTGAAATGAGTTCAACTAATGAAAAACTGTTTTTT	CSVEMSSTNEKLFF
TRBD1	TRBV20-1	TRBJ1-2	NA	TGCAGTGCTAGAGATCCCGGGACAGGGGGGAACCCCCATGGCTACACCTTC	CSARDPGTGGNPHGYTF
NA	TRBV12-3/TRBV12-4	TRBJ2-2	many	TGTGCCAGCATCTTGATGGACAGCACCGGGGAGCTGTTTTTT	CASILMDSTGELFF
NA	TRBV20-1	TRBJ2-5	many	TGCAGTGCTAGAGTTGAAACAGGCCAAGAGACCCAGTACTTC	CSARVETGQETQYF
NA	TRBV28	TRBJ2-5	many	TGTGCCACCTCGGCGGTTCAAGAGACCCAGTACTTC	CATSAVQETQYF
NA	TRBV28	TRBJ2-1	NA	TGTGCTAGTAGTGGTTACGATGAGCAGTTCTTC	CASSGYDEQFF
TRBD2	TRBV2	TRBJ2-5	many	TGTGCCAGCAGTTCCCGGGCTAGCGGGCAAGAGACCCAGTACTTC	CASSSRASGQETQYF
NA	TRBV4-2	TRBJ1-4	NA	TGTGCCAGCAGCCATGAAAGTGACCTATCCAATGAAGTGTTTTTT	CASSHESDLSNEVFF
NA	TRBV7-2	TRBJ1-5	many	TGTGCCAGCAGCGTCAGCACAGGGCTGAGCAATCAGCCCCAGCATTTT	CASSVSTGLSNQPQHF
NA	TRBV6-5	TRBJ2-7	many	TGTGCCAGCAGTTACTCGTCTTTCCCTAGGGTCGAGCAGTACTTC	CASSYSSFPRVEQYF
NA	TRBV3-1	TRBJ1-1	many	TGTGCCAGCAGCCAAGAAGGACAGTTCACTGAAGCTTTCTTT	CASSQEGQFTEAFF
NA	TRBV28	TRBJ2-7	once	TGTGCCAGCAGTTCGGGGGCCCTACGGAACCGCTCTTACGAGCAGTACTTC	CASSSGALRNRSYEQYF
NA	TRBV7-2	TRBJ2-5	many	TGTGCCAGCAGCTTATTTGGGGGTGGCCAAGAGACCCAGTACTTC	CASSLFGGGQETQYF
NA	TRBV30	TRBJ1-5	NA	TGTGCCTGGGCGAGCCGGGACCACAATCAGCCCCAGCATTTT	CAWASRDHNQPQHF
TRBD1	TRBV6-4	TRBJ1-1	few	TGTGCCAGCAAACGGGACAGGCAGAACACTGAAGCTTTCTTT	CASKRDRQNTEAFF
NA	TRBV2	TRBJ1-1	many	TGTGCCAGCAGGGAAGCTTTCTTT	CASREAFF
NA	TRBV2	TRBJ1-3	NA	TGTGCCAGCAGAAGTCTACAGTCCTTCTCTGGAAACACCATATATTTT	CASRSLQSFSGNTIYF
NA	TRBV3-1	TRBJ1-5	NA	TGTGCCAGCAGCCAACAGTCGGCGGACCAGCATTTT	CASSQQSADQHF